The rows below give T cell receptor beta chains drawn from one sample of a study of blood T cell repertoires in COVID-19. Clones were read by immunoSEQ multiplex PCR, and TCRdb kept only the in-frame ones, dropping some. The sample contains about 360,000 clones, 75% to 90% of which appear only once. Sequenced input: peripheral blood. These receptors were taken from a woman between 55 and 75 years old with COVID-19, enrolled during active disease. CDR3s include the opening cysteine and the closing phenylalanine or tryptophan. The order of the fields is V gene, D gene, J gene, clone size, CDR3 protein, CDR3 DNA. D genes are given only for firm matches. Clone size appears in some rows only: once, few, many, or a class for an expanded clone.

TRBV12-3/TRBV12-4	-	TRBJ1-1	-	CASNQGGRTEAFF	TGTGCCAGCAATCAAGGGGGTCGAACTGAAGCTTTCTTT
TRBV2	-	TRBJ1-1	-	CASSEAKGGEAFF	TGTGCCAGCAGTGAGGCAAAGGGCGGGGAAGCTTTCTTT
TRBV3-1/TRBV3-2	TRBD1	TRBJ2-7	-	CASSPTGGSSYEQYF	TGTGCCAGCAGCCCCACAGGGGGGAGTTCCTACGAGCAGTACTTC
TRBV12-3/TRBV12-4	TRBD1	TRBJ1-2	once	CASSPGQSIGYTF	TGTGCCAGCAGCCCGGGACAGAGCATTGGCTACACCTTC
TRBV5-1	-	TRBJ2-1	-	CASSLYLSYNEQFF	TGCGCCAGCAGCTTGTATCTCTCCTACAATGAGCAGTTCTTC
TRBV5-1	-	TRBJ2-1	-	CASSFTGMDEQFF	TGCGCCAGCAGCTTTACAGGGATGGATGAGCAGTTCTTC
TRBV5-1	-	TRBJ1-3	-	CASSLIAGRVSGNTIYF	TGCGCCAGCAGCTTGATAGCGGGGAGGGTCTCTGGAAACACCATATATTTT
TRBV7-9	-	TRBJ2-1	-	CASSSLGGSYNEQFF	TGTGCCAGCAGTTCCTTGGGGGGTTCCTACAATGAGCAGTTCTTC
TRBV7-7	TRBD1	TRBJ2-1	-	CASSQRSTGKDEQFF	TGTGCCAGCAGCCAGAGGTCGACAGGGAAGGATGAGCAGTTCTTC
TRBV5-1	-	TRBJ2-5	-	CASTRAGEETQYF	TGCGCCAGCACCCGGGCAGGGGAAGAGACCCAGTACTTC
TRBV19	-	TRBJ2-6	-	CASSINRGSGANVLTF	TGTGCCAGTAGTATAAATCGGGGCTCTGGGGCCAACGTCCTGACTTTC
TRBV7-7	TRBD2	TRBJ2-3	-	CASSRSSGVTDTQYF	TGTGCCAGCAGCCGTTCTAGCGGCGTCACAGATACGCAGTATTTT
TRBV5-1	-	TRBJ1-2	once	CASSTTTGVYGYTF	TGCGCCAGCAGTACTACTACCGGGGTTTATGGCTACACCTTC
TRBV15	-	TRBJ2-7	-	CATSTETALYEQYF	TGTGCCACCAGCACGGAGACAGCGCTCTACGAGCAGTACTTC
TRBV3-1/TRBV3-2	TRBD1	TRBJ2-1	once	CASSQTRTGYNEQFF	TGTGCCAGCAGCCAAACGAGGACAGGGTATAATGAGCAGTTCTTC
TRBV6-6	TRBD2	TRBJ2-4	-	CASSLGGSKNIQYF	TGTGCCAGCAGTTTGGGGGGGTCCAAAAACATTCAGTACTTC
TRBV2	TRBD1	TRBJ1-3	once	CASSDSTGAGNTIYF	TGTGCCAGCAGTGATAGTACAGGGGCTGGAAACACCATATATTTT